The clone carrying this T cell receptor beta chain was seen only a few times. The antigen is not known. Stated treatment: about 20 received Ad26.COV2.S at low or high dose, single or two shots; about 5 received placebo; per-sample allocation not given. Sampling occurred on day 63 after the first vaccine or placebo injection. It was Wuhan-strain SARS-CoV-2 spike that the Ad26 vaccine vector expressed. The protocol was immunoSEQ multiplex PCR, while the TCRdb copy is restricted to in-frame clones and leaves out a portion. Among some 340,000 clones listed, over 80% were seen once. The data stem from a study of Ad26.COV2.S vaccination and SARS-CoV-2 variants. Study details: The Ad26.COV2.S arm of the COV1001 trial was where the donor was placed.

With V trimmed by 7 bases and J by 5 bases, 3 bases remained unmatched. The CDR3 length is 13 residues. Germline CDR1 and CDR2: MDHEN and SYDVKM. Study-level results: Analytic work on TCR breadth and depth might have understated the full extent of total T cell responses. With respect to non-spike TCR breadth, vaccine and placebo recipients were similar.

The sequence derives from a person aged 18-65 years who received the Ad26.COV2.S COVID-19 vaccine or a placebo. The chain combines TRBV28 with TRBJ2-3; 10 nucleotides match TRBD1. Sample: peripheral blood, taken in a trial of Ad26.COV2.S vaccine versus placebo. This CDR3 is CASTGQGRDTQYF. Here the CDR3 DNA reads TGTGCCAGCACGGGACAGGGGAGAGATACGCAGTATTTT.